This TCR beta chain derives from a study of blood T cell repertoires in COVID-19. Across the study: For recovered donors of Cohort 3, there were two negative PCRs, clearance, or symptom resolution. Researchers got acute and convalescent COVID-19 samples from the United States, Italy and Spain.

This study enrolled people aged roughly 18 to 90 from under 25 US geographic areas. The CDR3 is 17 residues long. Germline CDR1 MDHEN, CDR2 SYDVKM. V gave up 7 bases and J gave up 1 base, with 19 bases separating them. Original data processing: Nucleated cell number was recorded as an estimate derived from reference gene primer amplification. The method was immunoSEQ multiplex PCR; TCRdb's version includes in-frame clones alone and lacks a portion of them. V and J calls and clone size come straight from that table; D and trimming were deduced from the DNA. The table has about 210,000 clones, more than 75% seen once.

The clonotype was recovered from a man younger than 45 in a cohort exposed to, infected with or recovered from COVID-19 (not recorded which). Sequenced material: PBMCs or T cells enriched from blood (not recorded which). The chain uses TRBV28 and TRBJ1-4, with D maybe TRBD1 (5 bases). CDR3 sequence reads: CASNPVHSGGTNEKLFF. The CDR3 DNA reads TGTGCCAGCAATCCCGTCCACTCGGGGGGAACTAATGAAAAACTGTTTTTT.